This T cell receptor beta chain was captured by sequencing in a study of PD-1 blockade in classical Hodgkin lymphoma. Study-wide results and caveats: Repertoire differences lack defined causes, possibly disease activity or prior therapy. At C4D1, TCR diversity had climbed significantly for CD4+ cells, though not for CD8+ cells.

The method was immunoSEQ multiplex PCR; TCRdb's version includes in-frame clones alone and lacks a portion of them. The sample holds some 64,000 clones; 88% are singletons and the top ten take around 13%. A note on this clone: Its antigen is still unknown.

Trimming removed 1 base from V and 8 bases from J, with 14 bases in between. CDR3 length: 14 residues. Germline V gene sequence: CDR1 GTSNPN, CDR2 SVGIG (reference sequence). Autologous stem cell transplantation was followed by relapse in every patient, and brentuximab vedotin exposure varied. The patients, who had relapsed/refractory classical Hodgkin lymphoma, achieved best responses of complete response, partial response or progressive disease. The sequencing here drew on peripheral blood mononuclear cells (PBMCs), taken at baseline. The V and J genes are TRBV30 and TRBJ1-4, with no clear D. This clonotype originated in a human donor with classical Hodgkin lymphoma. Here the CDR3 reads CAWSGSLLGEKLFF. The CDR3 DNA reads TGTGCCTGGAGTGGGAGCCTTCTAGGGGAAAAACTGTTTTTT.